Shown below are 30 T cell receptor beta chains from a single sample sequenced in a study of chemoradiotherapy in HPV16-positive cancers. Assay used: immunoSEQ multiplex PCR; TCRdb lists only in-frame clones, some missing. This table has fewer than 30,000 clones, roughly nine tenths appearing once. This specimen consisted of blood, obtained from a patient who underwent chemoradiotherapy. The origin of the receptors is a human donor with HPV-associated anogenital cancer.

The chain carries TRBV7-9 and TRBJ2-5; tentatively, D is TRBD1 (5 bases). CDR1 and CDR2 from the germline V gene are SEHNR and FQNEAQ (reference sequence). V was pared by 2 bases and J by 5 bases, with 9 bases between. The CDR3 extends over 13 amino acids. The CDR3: CASSLTQAETQYF. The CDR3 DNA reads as TGTGCCAGCAGCTTAACACAGGCGGAGACCCAGTACTTC.

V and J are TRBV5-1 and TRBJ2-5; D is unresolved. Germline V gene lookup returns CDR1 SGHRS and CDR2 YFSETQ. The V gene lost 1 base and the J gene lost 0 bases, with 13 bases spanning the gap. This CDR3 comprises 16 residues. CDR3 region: CASSLWAPSDQETQYF. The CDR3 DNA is TGCGCCAGCAGCTTGTGGGCTCCATCAGACCAAGAGACCCAGTACTTC.

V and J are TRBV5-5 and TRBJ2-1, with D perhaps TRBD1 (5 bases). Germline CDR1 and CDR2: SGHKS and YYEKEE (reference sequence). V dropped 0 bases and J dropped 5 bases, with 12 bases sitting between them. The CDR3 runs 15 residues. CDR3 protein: CASSLDQWGNNEQFF. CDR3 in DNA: TGTGCCAGCAGCTTGGACCAGTGGGGCAACAATGAGCAGTTCTTC.

The CDR3 DNA is TGTGCCAGCAACGGACTCACCGGGACACAAACCCACGAGCAGTACTTC. Translated: CASNGLTGTQTHEQYF. The chain employs TRBV7-9 and TRBJ2-7; tentative D call: TRBD1 (6 bases). Germline values: CDR1 SEHNR, CDR2 FQNEAQ (reference sequence). Trimming stripped 7 bases from V and 5 bases from J, with 24 bases between. The CDR3 contains 16 residues.

The CDR3 nucleotides read TGTGCCAGCAGCGTAACCGGGACAGGGGCGAAGGAGCAGTTCTTC. Translating gives CASSVTGTGAKEQFF. The chain couples TRBV6-4 to TRBJ2-1, with 10 nucleotides matching TRBD1. This CDR3 spans 15 amino acids. Germline V gene lookup returns CDR1 MRHNA and CDR2 SNTAGT. V dropped 6 bases and J dropped 10; count of bases not matched to a gene: 12.

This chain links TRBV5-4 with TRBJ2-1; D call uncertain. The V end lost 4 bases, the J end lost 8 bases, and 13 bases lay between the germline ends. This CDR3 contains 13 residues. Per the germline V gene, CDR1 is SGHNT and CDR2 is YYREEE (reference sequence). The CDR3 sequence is CASSHSWSYEQFF. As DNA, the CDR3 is TGTGCCAGCAGCCACTCCTGGAGCTATGAGCAGTTCTTC.

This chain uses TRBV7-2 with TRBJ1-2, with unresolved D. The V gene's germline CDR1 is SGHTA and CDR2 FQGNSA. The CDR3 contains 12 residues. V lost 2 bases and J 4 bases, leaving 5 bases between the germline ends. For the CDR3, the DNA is TGTGCCAGCAGCTTACGGACCTATGGCTACACCTTC. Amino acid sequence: CASSLRTYGYTF.

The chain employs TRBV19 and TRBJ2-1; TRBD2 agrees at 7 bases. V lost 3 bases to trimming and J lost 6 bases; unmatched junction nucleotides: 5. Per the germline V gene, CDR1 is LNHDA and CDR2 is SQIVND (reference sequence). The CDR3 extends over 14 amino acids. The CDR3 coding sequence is TGTGCCAGTAGTATTCGGCGGGAGTCCAATGAGCAGTTCTTC. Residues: CASSIRRESNEQFF.

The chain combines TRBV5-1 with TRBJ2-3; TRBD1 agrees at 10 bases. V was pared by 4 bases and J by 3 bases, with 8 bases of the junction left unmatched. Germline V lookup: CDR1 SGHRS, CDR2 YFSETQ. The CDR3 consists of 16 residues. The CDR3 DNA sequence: TGCGCCAGCAGCGTAAGGACAGGGGGGATAACAGATACGCAGTATTTT. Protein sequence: CASSVRTGGITDTQYF.

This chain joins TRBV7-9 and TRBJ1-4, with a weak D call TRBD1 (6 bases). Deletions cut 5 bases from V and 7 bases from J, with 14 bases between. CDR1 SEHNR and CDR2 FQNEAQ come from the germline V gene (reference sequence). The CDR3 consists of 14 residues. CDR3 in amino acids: CASSPGGAPEKLFF. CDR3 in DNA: TGTGCCAGCAGCCCGGGGGGGGCCCCTGAAAAACTGTTTTTT.

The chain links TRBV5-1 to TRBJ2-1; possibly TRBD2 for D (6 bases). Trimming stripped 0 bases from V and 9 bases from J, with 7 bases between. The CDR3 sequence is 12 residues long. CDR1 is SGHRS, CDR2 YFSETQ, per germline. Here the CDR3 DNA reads TGCGCCAGCAGCTTGGAGGGAGGTGAGCAGTTCTTC. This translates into CASSLEGGEQFF.

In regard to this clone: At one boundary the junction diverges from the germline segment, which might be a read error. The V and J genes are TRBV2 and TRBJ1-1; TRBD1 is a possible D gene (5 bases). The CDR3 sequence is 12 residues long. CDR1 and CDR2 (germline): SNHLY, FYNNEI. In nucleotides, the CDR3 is TGTGCCAGCAGTGAAGCGGGGGTTCTCCGTGTCTTT. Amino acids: CASSEAGVLRVF.

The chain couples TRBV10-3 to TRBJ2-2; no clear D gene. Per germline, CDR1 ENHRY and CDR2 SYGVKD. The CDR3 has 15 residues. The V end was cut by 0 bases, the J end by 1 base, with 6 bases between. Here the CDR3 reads CAISESEQNTGELFF. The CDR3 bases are TGTGCCATCAGTGAGTCGGAACAGAACACCGGGGAGCTGTTTTTT.

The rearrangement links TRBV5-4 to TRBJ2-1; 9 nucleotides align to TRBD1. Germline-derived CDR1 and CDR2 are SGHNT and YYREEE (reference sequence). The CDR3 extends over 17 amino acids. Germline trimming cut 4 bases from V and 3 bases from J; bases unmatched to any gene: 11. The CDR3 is CASSLGQGSIVYNEQFF. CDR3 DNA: TGTGCCAGCAGCCTGGGACAGGGCAGTATAGTCTACAATGAGCAGTTCTTC.

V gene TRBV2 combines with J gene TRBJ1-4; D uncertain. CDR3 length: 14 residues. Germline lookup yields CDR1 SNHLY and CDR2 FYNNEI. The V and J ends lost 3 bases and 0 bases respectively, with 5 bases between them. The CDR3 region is CASSDSSTNEKLFF. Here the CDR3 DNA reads TGTGCCAGCAGTGACAGCTCAACTAATGAAAAACTGTTTTTT. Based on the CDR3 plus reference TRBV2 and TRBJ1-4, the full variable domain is EPEVTQTPSHQVTQMGQEVILRCVPISNHLYFYWYRQILGQKVEFLVSFYNNEISEKSEIFDDQFSVERPDGSNFTLKIRSTKLEDSAMYFCASSDSSTNEKLFFGSGTQLSVL.

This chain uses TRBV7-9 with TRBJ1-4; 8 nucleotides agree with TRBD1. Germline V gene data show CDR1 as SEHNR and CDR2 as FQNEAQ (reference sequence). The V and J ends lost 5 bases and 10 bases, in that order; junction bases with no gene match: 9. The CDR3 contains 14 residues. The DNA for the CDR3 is TGTGCCAGCAGCCTGGACAGGGACCTCGGAAAACTGTTTTTT. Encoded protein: CASSLDRDLGKLFF. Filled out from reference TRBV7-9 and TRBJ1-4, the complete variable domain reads DTGVSQNPRHKITKRGQNVTFRCDPISEHNRLYWYRQTLGQGPEFLTYFQNEAQLEKSRLLSDRFSAERPKGSFSTLEIQRTEQGDSAMYLCASSLDRDLGKLFFGSGTQLSVL.

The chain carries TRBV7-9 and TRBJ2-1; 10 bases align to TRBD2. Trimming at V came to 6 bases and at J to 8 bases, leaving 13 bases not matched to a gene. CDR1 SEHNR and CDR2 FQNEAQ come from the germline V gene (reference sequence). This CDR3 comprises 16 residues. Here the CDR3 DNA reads TGTGCCAGCAGTATCGTGAGCGGGGGGGCCTTGGATGAGCAGTTCTTC. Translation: CASSIVSGGALDEQFF.

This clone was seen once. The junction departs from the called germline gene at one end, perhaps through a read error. As DNA, the CDR3 is TGTACCTGGAGTAGATCAGGGGTTGGGGAGCAGTACTTC. Translating it yields CTWSRSGVGEQYF. The rearrangement joins TRBV30 to TRBJ2-7; perhaps TRBD1 as D (6 bases). The CDR3 contains 13 residues. Germline V gene data show CDR1 as GTSNPN and CDR2 as SVGIG (reference sequence).

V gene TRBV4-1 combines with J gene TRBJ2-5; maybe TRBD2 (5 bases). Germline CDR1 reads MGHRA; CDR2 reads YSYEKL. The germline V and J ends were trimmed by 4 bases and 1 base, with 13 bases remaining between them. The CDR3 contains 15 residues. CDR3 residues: CASSPLGLVQETQYF. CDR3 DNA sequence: TGCGCCAGCAGCCCCCTCGGACTGGTCCAAGAGACCCAGTACTTC.

The DNA of the CDR3 is TGTGCCAGCAGCTTAACTGGGAGGGGGGACGAGCAGTACTTC. Protein sequence: CASSLTGRGDEQYF. The chain joins TRBV7-2 to TRBJ2-7, with D possibly matching TRBD2 (7 bases). V was cut by 2 bases and J by 5 bases, with 13 bases left in between. CDR3 length: 14 amino acids. Germline V gives CDR1 SGHTA, CDR2 FQGNSA.

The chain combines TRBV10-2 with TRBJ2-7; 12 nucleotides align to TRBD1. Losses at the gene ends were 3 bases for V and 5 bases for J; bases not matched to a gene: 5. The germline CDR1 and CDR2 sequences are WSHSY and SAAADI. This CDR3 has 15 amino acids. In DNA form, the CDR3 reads TGCGCCAGCAGTGACTCGGGACAGGGGGCCCACGAGCAGTACTTC. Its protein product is CASSDSGQGAHEQYF.

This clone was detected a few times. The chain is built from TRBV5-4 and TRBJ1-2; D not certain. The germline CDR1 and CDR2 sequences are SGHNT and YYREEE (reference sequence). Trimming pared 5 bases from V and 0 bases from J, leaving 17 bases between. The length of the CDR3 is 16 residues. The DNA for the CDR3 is TGTGCCAGCAGAATGGGTATCTCGATAGCTAACTATGGCTACACCTTC. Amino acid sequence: CASRMGISIANYGYTF.

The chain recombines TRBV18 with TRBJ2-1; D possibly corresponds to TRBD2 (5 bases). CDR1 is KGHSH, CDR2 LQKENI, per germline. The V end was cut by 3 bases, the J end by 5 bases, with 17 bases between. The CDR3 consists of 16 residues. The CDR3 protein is CASSPTLAKTDNEQFF. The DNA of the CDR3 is TGTGCCAGCTCACCGACCCTAGCTAAAACCGACAATGAGCAGTTCTTC. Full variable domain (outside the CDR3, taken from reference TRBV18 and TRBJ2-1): NAGVMQNPRHLVRRRGQEARLRCSPMKGHSHVYWYRQLPEEGLKFMVYLQKENIIDESGMPKERFSAEFPKEGPSILRIQQVVRGDSAAYFCASSPTLAKTDNEQFFGPGTRLTVL.

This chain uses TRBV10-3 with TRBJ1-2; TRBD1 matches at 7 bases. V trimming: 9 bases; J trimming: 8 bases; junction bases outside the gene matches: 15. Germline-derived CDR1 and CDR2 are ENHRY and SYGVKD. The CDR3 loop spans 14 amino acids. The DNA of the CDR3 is TGTGCCATAAAAACTACAAGGACAGGCGGGGGCTACACCTTC. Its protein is CAIKTTRTGGGYTF.

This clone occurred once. CDR3 protein: CASSQSRTGRPDAYNSPLHF. The CDR3 DNA is TGCGCCAGCAGTCAATCTAGGACAGGGCGTCCGGACGCCTATAATTCACCCCTCCACTTT. This chain connects TRBV23-1 to TRBJ1-6; TRBD1 matches at 8 bases. TRBV23-1 is annotated as an ORF whose role is uncertain. This CDR3 spans 20 amino acids. Germline trimming cut 0 bases from V and 2 bases from J; bases unmatched to any gene: 12.

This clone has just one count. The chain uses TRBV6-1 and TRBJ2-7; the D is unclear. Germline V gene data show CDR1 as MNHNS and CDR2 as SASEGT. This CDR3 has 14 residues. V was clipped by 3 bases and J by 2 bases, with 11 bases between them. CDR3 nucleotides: TGTGCCAGCAGTGAGGGCAGCCAGACCTACGAGCAGTACTTC. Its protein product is CASSEGSQTYEQYF.

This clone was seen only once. The CDR3 coding sequence is TGTGCCAGCAGCTTGTATCTGGGACAGGTCCCTCGTCGCTACACCTTC. It specifies CASSLYLGQVPRRYTF. The V and J genes are TRBV5-6 and TRBJ1-2, with 8 bases matching TRBD1. V lost 1 base and J lost 9; bases outside the gene matches: 14. The CDR3 spans 16 residues. Germline values: CDR1 SGHDT, CDR2 YYEEEE.

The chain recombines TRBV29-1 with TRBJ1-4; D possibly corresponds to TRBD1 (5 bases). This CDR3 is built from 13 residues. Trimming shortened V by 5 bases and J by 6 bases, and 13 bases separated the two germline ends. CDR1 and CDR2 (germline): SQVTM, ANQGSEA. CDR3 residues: CSVTGTGHEKLFF. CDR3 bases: TGCAGCGTTACCGGGACGGGACATGAAAAACTGTTTTTT. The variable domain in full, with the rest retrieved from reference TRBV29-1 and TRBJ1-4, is SAVISQKPSRDICQRGTSLTIQCQVDSQVTMMFWYRQQPGQSLTLIATANQGSEATYESGFVIDKFPISRPNLTFSTLTVSNMSPEDSSIYLCSVTGTGHEKLFFGSGTQLSVL.

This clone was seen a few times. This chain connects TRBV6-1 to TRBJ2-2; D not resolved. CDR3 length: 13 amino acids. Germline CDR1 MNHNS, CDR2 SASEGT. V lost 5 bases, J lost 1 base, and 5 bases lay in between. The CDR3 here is CASSWENTGELFF. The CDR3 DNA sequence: TGTGCCAGCAGTTGGGAGAACACCGGGGAGCTGTTTTTT.

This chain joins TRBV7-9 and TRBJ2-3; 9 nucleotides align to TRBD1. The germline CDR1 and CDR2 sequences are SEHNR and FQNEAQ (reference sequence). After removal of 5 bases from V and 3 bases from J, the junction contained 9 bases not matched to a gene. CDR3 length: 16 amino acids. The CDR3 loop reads CASSPSGTGSTDTQYF. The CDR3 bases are TGTGCCAGCAGCCCCTCAGGGACAGGGTCAACAGATACGCAGTATTTT. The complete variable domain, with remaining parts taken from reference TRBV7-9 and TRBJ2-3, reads DTGVSQNPRHKITKRGQNVTFRCDPISEHNRLYWYRQTLGQGPEFLTYFQNEAQLEKSRLLSDRFSAERPKGSFSTLEIQRTEQGDSAMYLCASSPSGTGSTDTQYFGPGTRLTVL.